The 19 T cell receptor beta chains below all came from one sample that was sequenced in a study of T-cell memory formation after mild COVID-19. TCRdb re-called the 5' RACE reads with MiXCR, one entry per CDR3 protein. The sample consists of some 62,000 distinct CDR3 sequences, roughly 10% of them appearing once. Material: PBMCs or a T cell subset sorted from them (not recorded which). Receptor source: a man younger than 35 who had mild COVID-19 (a few samples of this study predate the infection). Cell type and time point are not known.

In this sample, this clonotype turned up a few times. The chain links TRBV7-2 to TRBJ2-1; the D gene is possibly TRBD2 (6 bases). Between the trimmed V and J ends, which lost 2 bases and 8 bases, there was a span of 10 bases. The CDR3 is 13 residues long. Germline CDR1 is SGHTA and CDR2 is FQGNSA. The CDR3 loop is CASSLSREDEQFF. CDR3 coding DNA: TGTGCCAGCAGCTTAAGCAGGGAGGATGAGCAGTTCTTC.

V and J are TRBV10-3 and TRBJ2-5; no reliable D call. This CDR3 spans 12 amino acids. Germline V CDR1 and CDR2: ENHRY, SYGVKD. With 0 bases removed from V and 3 bases from J, the gap between germline ends came to 2 bases. The CDR3 protein is CAISESKETQYF. The CDR3 nucleotides are TGTGCCATCAGTGAGTCTAAAGAGACCCAGTACTTC.

This clonotype was counted ten times or more. The chain couples TRBV7-9 to TRBJ2-3; TRBD1 matches at 8 bases. V gave up 5 bases and J gave up 4 bases; unmatched junction bases: 5. The CDR3 runs to 14 residues. The germline V gene has CDR1 SEHNR and CDR2 FQNEAQ (reference sequence). CDR3 region: CASSHTGGPDTQYF. CDR3 nucleotides: TGTGCCAGCAGCCACACAGGGGGTCCAGATACGCAGTATTTT. Drawing the rest from reference TRBV7-9 and TRBJ2-3, the complete variable domain is DTGVSQNPRHKITKRGQNVTFRCDPISEHNRLYWYRQTLGQGPEFLTYFQNEAQLEKSRLLSDRFSAERPKGSFSTLEIQRTEQGDSAMYLCASSHTGGPDTQYFGPGTRLTVL.

The chain employs TRBV5-1 and TRBJ2-5; 7 nucleotides align to TRBD2. The V gene end was trimmed by 1 base and the J gene end by 4 bases; junction bases not matched to a gene: 7. The CDR3 is made up of 15 amino acids. Germline V gives CDR1 SGHRS, CDR2 YFSETQ. CDR3: CASSLPETSPETQYF. The CDR3 DNA sequence: TGCGCCAGCAGCTTGCCCGAGACTAGCCCAGAGACCCAGTACTTC.

This clonotype has a handful of counts. The rearrangement uses TRBV7-2 and TRBJ1-1; unclear D gene. Trimming took 0 bases from V and 6 from J, leaving 11 bases between them. The CDR3 loop spans 14 amino acids. Germline-derived CDR1 and CDR2 are SGHTA and FQGNSA. This CDR3 is CASSLAFQYPEAFF. The CDR3 DNA reads as TGTGCCAGCAGCTTAGCCTTCCAGTACCCTGAAGCTTTCTTT.

This clonotype has ten or more counts. This chain connects TRBV7-8 to TRBJ2-2; perhaps D is TRBD1 or TRBD2 (5 bases each). Germline V lookup: CDR1 SGHVS, CDR2 FQNEAQ. The CDR3 is 15 residues long. V lost 3 bases to trimming and J lost 6 bases, with 14 bases between them. The CDR3 protein is CASSFQGVSAGELFF. CDR3 DNA sequence: TGTGCCAGCAGCTTTCAGGGAGTGTCGGCCGGGGAGCTGTTTTTT.

This clonotype was detected many times. This sequence joins TRBV15 and TRBJ2-7; TRBD2 might be the D (6 bases). The CDR3 loop spans 14 amino acids. Between the trimmed V and J ends, which lost 3 bases and 4 bases, there was a span of 13 bases. Germline V gene lookup returns CDR1 LNHNV and CDR2 YYDKDF (reference sequence). CDR3 region: CATSRGGRAYEQYV. The CDR3 DNA is TGTGCCACCAGCAGGGGAGGCAGGGCATACGAGCAGTACGTC.

This clonotype was observed a handful of times. This rearrangement joins TRBV4-2 to TRBJ1-6, with a tentative D call TRBD1 (5 bases). Trimming cost V 0 bases and J 10 bases, with 13 bases left between them. Germline lookup yields CDR1 LGHNA and CDR2 YNFKEQ. This CDR3 spans 15 amino acids. The CDR3 DNA reads as TGTGCCAGCAGCCAAGAAACCCAGGGCCAATCACCCCTCCACTTT. Translation: CASSQETQGQSPLHF.

This clonotype was recorded at least ten times. The chain links TRBV5-1 to TRBJ2-1; perhaps TRBD1 as D (5 bases). Germline V CDR1 and CDR2: SGHRS, YFSETQ. The CDR3 consists of 15 residues. Trimming left V 2 bases short and J 4 bases short, with 13 bases between. DNA of the CDR3: TGCGCCAGCAGCTTATTGCAGGGCCTATACAATGAGCAGTTCTTC. This encodes CASSLLQGLYNEQFF.

The rearrangement uses TRBV6-6 and TRBJ2-1; 8 nucleotides line up with TRBD1. This CDR3 has 13 amino acids. From germline, CDR1 is MNHNY and CDR2 SVGAGI (reference sequence). V was pared by 7 bases and J by 4 bases, with 3 bases of the junction left unmatched. The CDR3 DNA reads as TGTGCCAGCATACAGGGGGTTTACAATGAGCAGTTCTTC. Protein: CASIQGVYNEQFF.

This chain connects TRBV7-3 to TRBJ2-5; maybe TRBD1 (6 bases). CDR3 length: 16 amino acids. V was pared by 4 bases and J by 5 bases, with 20 bases between. CDR1 SGHTA and CDR2 FQGTGA come from the germline V gene. CDR3 region: CASSSGVSFPSETQYF. The CDR3 DNA reads TGTGCCAGCAGCTCAGGGGTGAGCTTCCCCTCGGAGACCCAGTACTTC.

This clonotype has at least ten counts. The chain links TRBV29-1 to TRBJ1-1; 7 bases match TRBD1. Germline V CDR1 and CDR2: SQVTM, ANQGSEA. This CDR3 is built from 14 residues. V was clipped by 2 bases and J by 5 bases; unmatched bases: 8. This chain's CDR3 is CSVEWVGRGTEAFF. The CDR3 coding sequence is TGCAGCGTTGAATGGGTTGGCAGGGGGACTGAAGCTTTCTTT.

V is TRBV6-5 and J is TRBJ1-1; tentatively, D is TRBD1 (6 bases). Looked up from germline, CDR1 is MNHEY and CDR2 is SVGAGI. Trimming left V 5 bases short and J 6 bases short, with 16 bases between. The CDR3 is 14 residues long. The CDR3 protein is CASSTGTTSPEAFF. The CDR3, as DNA: TGTGCCAGCAGTACCGGGACAACATCCCCTGAAGCTTTCTTT.

The chain links TRBV7-6 to TRBJ2-1, with D tentatively TRBD1 (6 bases). The CDR3 covers 15 residues. Germline-derived CDR1 and CDR2 are SGHVS and FNYEAQ. Between the trimmed V and J ends, which lost 1 base and 9 bases, there was a span of 16 bases. CDR3 amino acids: CASSLDPGGLSEQFF. The CDR3 DNA follows: TGTGCCAGCAGCTTAGACCCTGGGGGCCTAAGTGAGCAGTTCTTC.

This clonotype turned up a few times. The chain is built from TRBV7-9 and TRBJ1-1; D perhaps matches TRBD1 (5 bases). This CDR3 contains 15 residues. Looked up from germline, CDR1 is SEHNR and CDR2 is FQNEAQ (reference sequence). Trimming removed 4 bases from V and 3 bases from J, with 15 bases in between. The CDR3 loop is CASSSGGIGYTEAFF. DNA of the CDR3: TGTGCCAGCAGCTCTGGGGGGATTGGGTACACTGAAGCTTTCTTT.

This clonotype showed up just a few times. CDR3 in amino acids: CASSLASGGAIDTQYF. CDR3 coding DNA: TGTGCCAGCAGCTTGGCTAGCGGGGGGGCAATAGATACGCAGTATTTT. The J gene is TRBJ2-3, the V gene TRBV7-2, with TRBD2 matching over 12 bases. Germline V gene sequence: CDR1 SGHTA, CDR2 FQGNSA. V dropped 3 bases and J dropped 5; count of bases not matched to a gene: 6. The CDR3 consists of 16 residues.

There are a few counts of this clonotype. This chain connects TRBV4-3 to TRBJ1-5, with D unclear. CDR1 LGHNA and CDR2 YSLEER come from the germline V gene. The CDR3 sequence is 13 residues long. Between the trimmed V and J ends, which lost 3 bases and 6 bases, there was a span of 9 bases. CDR3 protein: CASSQTIGQPQHF. Written as DNA, the CDR3 is TGCGCCAGCAGCCAGACTATAGGTCAGCCCCAGCATTTT.

The rearrangement links TRBV5-1 to TRBJ2-2; D is unresolved. The CDR3 has 17 residues. Per the germline V gene, CDR1 is SGHRS and CDR2 is YFSETQ. V shed 0 bases and J shed 0 bases, with 12 bases lying between them. The CDR3 sequence is CASSLDTEFANTGELFF. CDR3 DNA: TGCGCCAGCAGCTTGGATACAGAGTTCGCGAACACCGGGGAGCTGTTTTTT.

V usage is TRBV20-1 and J usage is TRBJ1-1, with 8 bases lining up with TRBD1. Germline V CDR1 and CDR2: DFQATT, SNEGSKA (reference sequence). The CDR3 spans 14 residues. V dropped 0 bases and J dropped 6; count of bases not matched to a gene: 6. CDR3 sequence: CSARDLRGRAEAFF. In DNA form, the CDR3 reads TGCAGTGCTAGAGATCTCAGGGGGCGGGCTGAAGCTTTCTTT.